Included here is one T cell receptor (beta chain) sequence, with context. Its antigen is still unknown. The germline V gene has CDR1 SGHAT and CDR2 FQNNGV. V was cut by 4 bases and J by 2 bases, with 18 bases left in between. The CDR3 runs 16 residues. Investigators prepared the TCR beta libraries by applying iRepertoire HTBI primers and Arm-PCR of CDR3 regions. Study processing details: Spanning all samples, the identified segments comprised around 64 TRBV and around 13 TRBJ. TCRdb itself ran the multiplex PCR reads through MiXCR, one entry per CDR3 protein. These V and J calls originate from TCRdb's pipeline instead of the authors' own analysis. The sample includes approximately 690,000 distinct CDR3 sequences, around 30% of them seen just once. Time point described: persistent/refractory GD, antithyroid drugs over 5 years with positive TRAb. PBMC-extracted RNA yielded the TCR library. The data stem from a study of regulatory T cells in long-lasting Graves disease. Study conclusions and caveats: The small sample size may have reduced accuracy. Tissue studied was limited to peripheral blood, excluding thyroid tissue.

This receptor was identified in a female donor with Graves disease. V and J are TRBV11-2 and TRBJ2-7; tentative D call: TRBD2 (7 bases). Sample: peripheral blood mononuclear cells (PBMCs), taken when the disease was refractory, from a patient treated with antithyroid drugs. For the CDR3, the DNA is TGTGCCAGCAGCTCCGGGAGGACAGTCCCCCCCTACGAGCAGTACTTC. Its translation is CASSSGRTVPPYEQYF.